This TCR beta chain was recorded in a study of shared clonotypes between healthy human individuals. Study-level results: What limited the represented genetic and exposure-history diversity was the small number of donors.

Evenly divided among several immunoSEQ plates was the genomic DNA of each subset. The protocol was immunoSEQ multiplex PCR, while the TCRdb copy is restricted to in-frame clones and leaves out a portion. The sample contains hundreds of thousands of clones, over 65% of which appear only once. Free of recent acute infections or vaccinations, the donors were healthy HIV-negative adults. Each sample came from a Caucasian adult donor living in Nashville, Tennessee. V shed 5 bases, J shed 6 bases, and the junction held 19 bases outside the gene matches. The CDR3 sequence is 19 residues long. The germline gives CDR1 SGHTA, CDR2 FQGNSA. This clone has at least ten counts. Its target is not known.

Sequencing was carried out using memory CD4+ T cells sorted from blood. Subset in this sample: CD45RA-negative fraction. This TCR derives from a man aged 25-40 years in good health. The chain carries TRBV7-2 and TRBJ2-3; 11 nucleotides align to TRBD2. This CDR3 is CASSAGGRGASGRLDTQYF. In DNA form, the CDR3 reads TGTGCCAGCAGCGCCGGGGGACGGGGGGCTAGCGGGAGGTTGGATACGCAGTATTTT.